This TCR beta chain was sequenced in a study of long-term antiretroviral therapy in people with HIV. Study outcomes and limitations: Repertoire composition at all time points was dominated by clones that had expanded before ART. The study found that diversity rose after ART but stayed below transplant donor controls. Investigators report no available data on ART adherence, viral resistance or therapy changes.

V lost 0 bases, J lost 2 bases, and 10 bases lay in between. Germline V gene sequence: CDR1 GTSNPN, CDR2 SVGIG (reference sequence). The CDR3 covers 14 residues. Running of the v3.0 immunoSEQ assay took place at survey level. Sequenced by immunoSEQ multiplex PCR; TCRdb stores in-frame clones only, minus some. The sample lists 20,000 to 30,000 clones, approximately 79% occurring once. This clone occurred a few times. Its target is unknown. The chain combines TRBV30 with TRBJ1-2, with a weak D call TRBD1 (5 bases). Sequenced here: unsorted PBMCs, sampled 1.2 years after starting antiretroviral therapy. The clonotype originates from a woman in her forties with HIV. The CDR3 DNA sequence: TGTGCCTGGAGTGTACCACCAGGGAACTATGGCTACACCTTC. This encodes CAWSVPPGNYGYTF.